The source of this T cell receptor (beta chain) is a study of cytomegalovirus exposure and HLA in healthy donors. The PCR used 60 Vbeta and 13 Jbeta primers. Produced via immunoSEQ multiplex PCR; TCRdb's table is partial and in-frame only. This sample has more than 150,000 clones, with roughly 75% found just once. Per the germline V gene, CDR1 is LGHNA and CDR2 is YNFKEQ. CDR3 size: 17 residues. The ends lost 4 bases at V and 8 bases at J; junction bases unmatched: 14. The sample taken for sequencing was PBMCs. This rearrangement joins TRBV4-2 to TRBJ1-4, with TRBD1 matching over 9 bases. The origin of this receptor is a woman between 25 and 40 years old in good health and CMV-seronegative. CDR3 sequence reads: CASSPPNLQGAGEKLFF. Written as DNA, the CDR3 is TGTGCCAGCAGCCCACCCAACCTACAGGGGGCTGGGGAAAAACTGTTTTTT.